This record concerns one TCR beta chain sequence. These data are taken from a study of CD8 T cells in Susac syndrome. Study overall: Within the sequenced group of Susac syndrome patients, roughly 6 showed active disease and about eight were in remission. Each patient with Susac syndrome, at the time of blood draw, was therapy-naive, on corticosteroids, or on intravenous immunoglobulin alone.

cDNA came from approximately 0.5 to 1 ug RNA primed by random hexamers. By means of immunoSEQ multiplex PCR, TCR beta CDR3 spanning 54 Vbeta and 13 Jbeta underwent amplification. TCRdb passed the immunoSEQ multiplex PCR reads through MiXCR, listing each CDR3 protein once. The table records about 150,000 distinct CDR3 sequences, around 95% of them present only once. Germline assignment: CDR1 DFQATT and CDR2 SNEGSKA (reference sequence). This CDR3 has 16 residues. Deletions cut 3 bases from V and 2 bases from J, with 18 bases between. The sequence was collected from a human donor with Susac syndrome. The chain has TRBV20-1 and TRBJ2-3; the D gene is possibly TRBD1 (6 bases). Sequenced input: CD4+ T cells from PBMCs. CDR3 sequence (DNA): TGCAGTGCTAGTAGTAGGGACAACGCCCCCACAGATACGCAGTATTTT. It specifies CSASSRDNAPTDTQYF.